The 9 T cell receptor beta chains listed next were all sequenced from one sample in a study of cytomegalovirus exposure and HLA in healthy donors. Primers included in the PCR were 60 Vbeta and 13 Jbeta primers. The assay was immunoSEQ multiplex PCR, and TCRdb's table has in-frame clones only and misses some. The table records 200,000 to 250,000 clones, approximately 80% of them present only once. The sequencing input was PBMCs. The receptor set was obtained from a man aged 25 to 40 in good health and CMV-seronegative.

V gene TRBV9 combines with J gene TRBJ1-3, with D hard to call. Germline V lookup: CDR1 SGDLS, CDR2 YYNGEE. The CDR3 has 13 amino acids. Between the trimmed V and J ends, which lost 1 base and 8 bases, there was a span of 10 bases. The CDR3 loop is CASSVKSQDTIYF. The CDR3 coding sequence is TGTGCCAGCAGCGTAAAGAGTCAGGACACCATATATTTT.

The chain uses TRBV7-3 and TRBJ2-1; 14 nucleotides line up with TRBD2. V was clipped by 5 bases and J by 8 bases; unmatched bases: 8. The CDR3 is 16 amino acids. Germline CDR1 SGHTA, CDR2 FQGTGA. Here the CDR3 reads CASSRGGLAGVDEQFF. For the CDR3, the DNA is TGTGCCAGCAGCCGGGGGGGACTAGCGGGGGTAGATGAGCAGTTCTTC.

This clone was found once. The chain has TRBV5-1 and TRBJ1-1; D perhaps matches TRBD1 (5 bases). This CDR3 region has 13 residues. Looked up from germline, CDR1 is SGHRS and CDR2 is YFSETQ. V lost 7 bases to trimming and J lost 2 bases, with 12 bases between them. The chain's CDR3 is CASRRTPNTEAFF. The CDR3 region has the DNA TGCGCCAGCCGCAGGACACCCAACACTGAAGCTTTCTTT.

The chain has TRBV5-4 and TRBJ2-1; 7 bases align to TRBD2. This CDR3 is 14 amino acids long. In germline, CDR1 is SGHNT, CDR2 YYREEE (reference sequence). The V gene end was trimmed by 4 bases and the J gene end by 6 bases; junction bases not matched to a gene: 7. The CDR3 protein is CASSPKAGRNEQFF. The DNA for the CDR3 is TGTGCCAGCAGCCCAAAAGCGGGGCGCAATGAGCAGTTCTTC.

The chain carries TRBV10-3 and TRBJ1-6; no reliable D call. Per the germline V gene, CDR1 is ENHRY and CDR2 is SYGVKD. CDR3 length: 15 residues. V lost 2 bases and J 7 bases, leaving 12 bases between the germline ends. As DNA, the CDR3 is TGTGCCATCAGTGAGGAGTCAAACCGGAATTCACCCCTCCACTTT. Translation gives CAISEESNRNSPLHF.

V is TRBV4-3 and J is TRBJ2-7; 7 nucleotides align to TRBD2. Germline assignment: CDR1 LGHNA and CDR2 YSLEER. CDR3 size: 15 residues. Trimming at V came to 1 base and at J to 3 bases, leaving 6 bases not matched to a gene. The CDR3 DNA sequence: TGCGCCAGCAGCCAAGGACTAACGGGGGGCTACGAGCAGTACTTC. It encodes CASSQGLTGGYEQYF.

The rearrangement joins TRBV5-1 to TRBJ2-5; 7 bases map to TRBD2. The V gene end was trimmed by 4 bases and the J gene end by 3 bases; junction bases not matched to a gene: 6. The germline V gene encodes CDR1 SGHRS and CDR2 YFSETQ. The CDR3 spans 14 residues. Here the CDR3 reads CASSPMTSKETQYF. CDR3 in DNA: TGCGCCAGCAGCCCCATGACTAGCAAAGAGACCCAGTACTTC.

The chain links TRBV5-1 to TRBJ2-3, with 11 bases that match TRBD2. This CDR3 contains 16 residues. With V trimmed by 4 bases and J by 2 bases, 6 bases remained unmatched. The V gene's germline CDR1 is SGHRS and CDR2 YFSETQ. The CDR3 nucleotides are TGCGCCAGCAGCCTGCTAGCGGGGGGAACCACAGATACGCAGTATTTT. Protein: CASSLLAGGTTDTQYF.

The chain joins TRBV9 to TRBJ2-5; 7 bases are a match to TRBD1. Germline V gives CDR1 SGDLS, CDR2 YYNGEE. V lost 0 bases and J lost 2; bases outside the gene matches: 7. The CDR3 loop spans 16 amino acids. The CDR3 here is CASSVGAGGGQETQYF. The CDR3 nucleotides are TGTGCCAGCAGCGTAGGGGCAGGGGGTGGGCAAGAGACCCAGTACTTC.